The 27 T cell receptor beta chains presented below share a single source sample, sequenced in a study of memory CD4+ T cells and cytomegalovirus serostatus. The sort gate was single viable CD3+CD4+CD8-CD45RO+ cells for memory CD4+ T cells. Profiling relied on immunoSEQ multiplex PCR, and the TCRdb table lists in-frame clones only, not all of them. The sample records roughly 45,000 clones, roughly 78% being singletons. The sample was memory CD4+ T cells from blood. Receptors originate from an adult in good health and CMV-seronegative.

CDR3 loop: CASSLEGVSYDEAFF. CDR3 coding DNA: TGCGCCAGCAGCTTGGAAGGCGTTTCTTATGATGAAGCTTTCTTT. This chain connects TRBV5-1 to TRBJ1-1; no clear D. There are 15 residues in the CDR3. V was trimmed by 0 bases and J by 7 bases, leaving 16 bases between them. Germline values: CDR1 SGHRS, CDR2 YFSETQ.

This clone was recorded a few times. V and J are TRBV9 and TRBJ1-3; 7 bases align to TRBD1. The CDR3 sequence is 17 residues long. V trimming: 3 bases; J trimming: 4 bases; junction bases outside the gene matches: 13. Germline-derived CDR1 and CDR2 are SGDLS and YYNGEE. Here the CDR3 reads CASSAEKTGVGGNTIYF. CDR3 nucleotides: TGTGCCAGCAGCGCCGAGAAAACAGGGGTAGGGGGAAACACCATATATTTT.

This chain links TRBV9 with TRBJ2-1; D is unclear. This CDR3 region has 15 residues. CDR1 is SGDLS, CDR2 YYNGEE, per germline. V was shortened by 0 bases and J by 7 bases, with 14 bases between the two germline ends. CDR3 in amino acids: CASSVVEFVGNEQFF. Written as DNA, the CDR3 is TGTGCCAGCAGCGTAGTAGAATTTGTGGGAAATGAGCAGTTCTTC.

The CDR3 region has the DNA TGTGCCAGCAGCGTGTGGGGGGGGCAGCCCCAGCATTTT. Its protein product is CASSVWGGQPQHF. The V and J genes are TRBV7-2 and TRBJ1-5, with a possible D match to TRBD1 (5 bases). The germline CDR1 and CDR2 sequences are SGHTA and FQGNSA. Trimming took off 5 bases at V and 7 bases at J, with 12 bases between the two ends. CDR3 length equals 13 residues.

The chain is built from TRBV7-9 and TRBJ2-5; 7 bases fit TRBD2. CDR1 is SEHNR, CDR2 FQNEAQ, per germline (reference sequence). The CDR3 is 14 amino acids. Unmatched junction bases numbered 4, after V lost 2 bases and J lost 4 bases. The CDR3 DNA is TGTGCCAGCAGCTTATCTAGCGGTAGAGAGACCCAGTACTTC. Protein product: CASSLSSGRETQYF. The complete variable domain, with remaining parts taken from reference TRBV7-9 and TRBJ2-5, reads DTGVSQNPRHKITKRGQNVTFRCDPISEHNRLYWYRQTLGQGPEFLTYFQNEAQLEKSRLLSDRFSAERPKGSFSTLEIQRTEQGDSAMYLCASSLSSGRETQYFGPGTRLLVL.

The rearrangement uses TRBV7-9 and TRBJ1-2; weak D call: TRBD1 (6 bases). This CDR3 is 15 amino acids long. Germline values: CDR1 SEHNR, CDR2 FQNEAQ (reference sequence). V was trimmed by 5 bases and J by 5 bases, leaving 18 bases between them. The CDR3 DNA sequence: TGTGCCAGCAGCCGTTACCGGGACAAGACTTATGGCTACACCTTC. As protein: CASSRYRDKTYGYTF.

V usage is TRBV5-5 and J usage is TRBJ1-2, with D unresolved. The germline V gene encodes CDR1 SGHKS and CDR2 YYEKEE (reference sequence). CDR3 length: 14 amino acids. Trimming stripped 3 bases from V and 0 bases from J, with 9 bases between. The CDR3 DNA reads TGTGCCAGCAGCTCCTACACAGCTAACTATGGCTACACCTTC. Amino acid sequence: CASSSYTANYGYTF.

The rearrangement uses TRBV5-1 and TRBJ2-7; possibly TRBD1 for D (5 bases). The CDR3 contains 14 residues. Germline V CDR1 and CDR2: SGHRS, YFSETQ. V shed 0 bases and J shed 1 base, with 8 bases lying between them. The CDR3 DNA reads as TGCGCCAGCAGCTTGGGACAGCAATCCTACGAGCAGTACTTC. Translation gives CASSLGQQSYEQYF.

This chain links TRBV14 with TRBJ2-4, with D possibly matching TRBD2 (5 bases). The germline gives CDR1 SGHDN, CDR2 FVKESK. The CDR3 has 17 residues. The V gene lost 4 bases and the J gene lost 0 bases, with 16 bases spanning the gap. CDR3 sequence reads: CASSPTTGSLAKNIQYF. DNA of the CDR3: TGTGCCAGCAGCCCCACAACGGGGTCTCTAGCCAAAAACATTCAGTACTTC.

This chain joins TRBV7-2 and TRBJ1-2; 7 bases align to TRBD1. The V and J ends lost 3 bases and 5 bases, in that order; junction bases with no gene match: 15. The CDR3 is 17 residues long. Germline lookup yields CDR1 SGHTA and CDR2 FQGNSA. CDR3 loop: CASSLGRRTGFRYGYTF. DNA of the CDR3: TGTGCCAGCAGCTTGGGACGGCGGACAGGATTTCGGTATGGCTACACCTTC.

V and J are TRBV7-2 and TRBJ2-6; no firm D call. Between the trimmed V and J ends, which lost 1 base and 1 base, there was a span of 11 bases. The CDR3 is made up of 17 amino acids. Per the germline V gene, CDR1 is SGHTA and CDR2 is FQGNSA. CDR3 coding DNA: TGTGCCAGCAGCTTAGGAGCCCCAGTTTCTGGGGCCAACGTCCTGACTTTC. Its translation: CASSLGAPVSGANVLTF.

The rearrangement links TRBV7-9 to TRBJ2-7; 7 nucleotides line up with TRBD1. Germline V gene data show CDR1 as SEHNR and CDR2 as FQNEAQ (reference sequence). The CDR3 spans 14 residues. Trimming removed 5 bases from V and 0 bases from J; junction bases left unmatched: 4. The DNA for the CDR3 is TGTGCCAGCAGCCCCGGGACAGACTCCTACGAGCAGTACTTC. Translation gives CASSPGTDSYEQYF.

The chain has TRBV5-1 and TRBJ2-7, with 7 bases aligning to TRBD1. Trimming at V came to 4 bases and at J to 3 bases, leaving 7 bases not matched to a gene. The CDR3 totals 14 residues. CDR1 and CDR2 (germline): SGHRS, YFSETQ. CDR3 sequence: CASSPAAGGYEQYF. CDR3 in DNA: TGCGCCAGCAGCCCGGCAGCAGGGGGCTACGAGCAGTACTTC.

The chain is built from TRBV4-1 and TRBJ1-3; tentatively, D is TRBD1 (5 bases). Trimming removed 4 bases at V and 4 bases at J, with 23 bases between. The germline V gene encodes CDR1 MGHRA and CDR2 YSYEKL. The CDR3 covers 18 residues. CDR3 nucleotide sequence: TGCGCCAGCAGCCCCGGGACGGTTATTGGGGGGAAAGGAAACACCATATATTTT. This translates into CASSPGTVIGGKGNTIYF.

This sequence joins TRBV29-1 and TRBJ1-5; D perhaps matches TRBD1 (6 bases). CDR1 is SQVTM and CDR2 is ANQGSEA in the germline V gene. This CDR3 contains 14 residues. Trimming pared 6 bases from V and 2 bases from J, leaving 14 bases between. CDR3 region: CSVAQGLGNQPQHF. CDR3 DNA sequence: TGCAGCGTAGCACAGGGATTGGGCAATCAGCCCCAGCATTTT.

This chain joins TRBV6-5 and TRBJ2-3; no definite D call. The CDR3 runs 11 residues. Germline CDR1 and CDR2: MNHEY and SVGAGI. The V gene lost 7 bases and the J gene lost 8 bases, with 10 bases spanning the gap. The CDR3 DNA is TGTGCCAGCAAAACCGCCCGTACGCAGTATTTT. This gives the protein CASKTARTQYF.

The CDR3 reads CARSPGTSSYNEQFF. CDR3 bases: TGTGCCAGAAGCCCCGGGACTAGCTCCTACAATGAGCAGTTCTTC. This chain joins TRBV5-3 and TRBJ2-1; 8 nucleotides match TRBD2. TRBV5-3 is an ORF; its function is uncertain. This CDR3 has 15 amino acids. Losses at the gene ends were 4 bases for V and 0 bases for J; bases not matched to a gene: 3.

The genes are TRBV5-8 and TRBJ1-4; D gene uncertain. The germline V gene has CDR1 SGHTS and CDR2 YDEGEE. Trimming took off 2 bases at V and 0 bases at J, with 11 bases between the two ends. This CDR3 has 16 residues. CDR3 sequence (DNA): TGTGCCAGCAGCTTCGACGCAGGAGCAACTAATGAAAAACTGTTTTTT. It yields the protein CASSFDAGATNEKLFF.

The chain recombines TRBV28 with TRBJ2-5; D not certain. CDR1 is MDHEN, CDR2 SYDVKM, per germline. Trimming pared 3 bases from V and 4 bases from J, leaving 9 bases between. The CDR3 is 13 residues long. CDR3 sequence: CASSLPLPETQYF. In DNA, the CDR3 is TGTGCCAGCAGTTTGCCCCTCCCAGAGACCCAGTACTTC. Variable domain in full (rest from reference TRBV28 and TRBJ2-5): DVKVTQSSRYLVKRTGEKVFLECVQDMDHENMFWYRQDPGLGLRLIYFSYDVKMKEKGDIPEGYSVSREKKERFSLILESASTNQTSMYLCASSLPLPETQYFGPGTRLLVL.

The chain has TRBV6-1 and TRBJ1-3; no clear D. CDR3 length: 14 amino acids. Germline V gene sequence: CDR1 MNHNS, CDR2 SASEGT. Trimming removed 6 bases from V and 6 bases from J, with 15 bases in between. The CDR3 spells CASSEKHGVNTIYF. As DNA, the CDR3 is TGTGCCAGCAGCGAAAAGCACGGGGTAAACACCATATATTTT.

V is TRBV30 and J is TRBJ1-1; TRBD1 matches at 7 bases. CDR1 is GTSNPN, CDR2 SVGIG, per germline (reference sequence). The trim removed 0 bases at V and 3 bases at J, leaving 7 bases unmatched. This CDR3 spans 15 amino acids. The CDR3 loop is CAWSVPDRRDTEAFF. The CDR3, as DNA: TGTGCCTGGAGTGTACCGGACAGGAGGGACACTGAAGCTTTCTTT. The full variable domain, its missing parts supplied by reference TRBV30 and TRBJ1-1, is SQTIHQWPATLVQPVGSPLSLECTVEGTSNPNLYWYRQAAGRGLQLLFYSVGIGQISSEVPQNLSASRPQDRQFILSSKKLLLSDSGFYLCAWSVPDRRDTEAFFGQGTRLTVV.

This clone was observed a handful of times. The chain has TRBV7-9 and TRBJ1-6; maybe TRBD1 (6 bases). Trimming took off 5 bases at V and 5 bases at J, with 22 bases between the two ends. Per germline, CDR1 SEHNR and CDR2 FQNEAQ (reference sequence). CDR3 size: 18 residues. CDR3 sequence (DNA): TGTGCCAGCAGCATAGGCGGCGGGGGGGCTTTAAATAATTCACCCCTCCACTTT. It codes for CASSIGGGGALNNSPLHF.

The table lists this clone with a few counts. The chain links TRBV19 to TRBJ1-5, with 7 positions matching TRBD1. Germline lookup yields CDR1 LNHDA and CDR2 SQIVND (reference sequence). The length of the CDR3 is 14 residues. The junction had 9 bases not matched to a gene; V was cut back by 4 bases and J by 9 bases. The chain's CDR3 is CASSTRDSLRPQHF. In DNA form, the CDR3 reads TGTGCCAGTAGTACCCGGGACAGTTTACGGCCCCAGCATTTT.

The rearrangement joins TRBV28 to TRBJ1-5; weak D call: TRBD1 (5 bases). The germline V gene encodes CDR1 MDHEN and CDR2 SYDVKM. V was clipped by 5 bases and J by 3 bases, with 11 bases between them. CDR3 size: 14 residues. CDR3 loop: CASSGGEFNQPQHF. In nucleotides, the CDR3 is TGTGCCAGCAGTGGAGGGGAGTTCAATCAGCCCCAGCATTTT.

The rearrangement uses TRBV25-1 and TRBJ2-7; the D gene is possibly TRBD2 (5 bases). Germline lookup yields CDR1 MGHDK and CDR2 SYGVNS. Trimming stripped 4 bases from V and 2 bases from J, with 12 bases between. This CDR3 contains 14 residues. CDR3 sequence: CASSAFGITYEQYF. The CDR3, as DNA: TGTGCCAGCAGTGCGTTCGGGATTACCTACGAGCAGTACTTC.

The chain couples TRBV15 to TRBJ2-3; TRBD2 agrees at 11 bases. The ends lost 4 bases at V and 5 bases at J; junction bases unmatched: 14. Germline loops: CDR1 LNHNV, CDR2 YYDKDF (reference sequence). This CDR3 has 18 amino acids. CDR3 sequence reads: CATSNYPGGLAVGDTQYF. The DNA for the CDR3 is TGTGCCACCAGCAACTACCCGGGGGGACTAGCGGTTGGAGATACGCAGTATTTT. Combining the CDR3 with reference TRBV15 and TRBJ2-3 gives the whole variable domain DAMVIQNPRYQVTQFGKPVTLSCSQTLNHNVMYWYQQKSSQAPKLLFHYYDKDFNNEADTPDNFQSRRPNTSFCFLDIRSPGLGDTAMYLCATSNYPGGLAVGDTQYFGPGTRLTVL.

V and J are TRBV2 and TRBJ1-5; 10 positions agree with TRBD1. The CDR3 has 15 residues. Per the germline V gene, CDR1 is SNHLY and CDR2 is FYNNEI. The ends lost 6 bases at V and 7 bases at J; junction bases unmatched: 9. The CDR3 region has the DNA TGTGCCAGCAGCTCTAGGGACAGGGGATGGCAGCCCCAGCATTTT. It codes for CASSSRDRGWQPQHF.